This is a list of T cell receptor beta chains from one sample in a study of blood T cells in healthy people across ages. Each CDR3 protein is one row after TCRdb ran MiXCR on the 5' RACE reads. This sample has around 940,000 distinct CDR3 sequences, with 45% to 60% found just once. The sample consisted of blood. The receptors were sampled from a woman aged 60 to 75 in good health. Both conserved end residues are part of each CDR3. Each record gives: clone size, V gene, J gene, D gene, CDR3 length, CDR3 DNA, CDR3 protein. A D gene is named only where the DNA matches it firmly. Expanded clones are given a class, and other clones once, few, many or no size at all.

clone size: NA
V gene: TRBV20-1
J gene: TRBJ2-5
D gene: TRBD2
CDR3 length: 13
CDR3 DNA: TGCCGGATTGGACTAGCGGGAGGAGAGACCCAGTACTTC
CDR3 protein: CRIGLAGGETQYF

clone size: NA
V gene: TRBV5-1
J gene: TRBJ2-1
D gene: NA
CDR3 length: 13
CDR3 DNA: TGCGCCAGCAGCTTGGGGGCGGGTCGTGAGCAGTTCTTC
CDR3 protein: CASSLGAGREQFF

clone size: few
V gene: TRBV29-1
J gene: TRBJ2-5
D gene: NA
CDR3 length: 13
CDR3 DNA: TGCAGCGTCGACCTAGGGACCCGGGAGACCCAGTACTTC
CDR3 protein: CSVDLGTRETQYF

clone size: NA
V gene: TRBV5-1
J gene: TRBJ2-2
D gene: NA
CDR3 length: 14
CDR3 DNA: TGCGCCAGCGGTCACCGGGACAACACCGGGGAGCTGTTTTTT
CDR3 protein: CASGHRDNTGELFF

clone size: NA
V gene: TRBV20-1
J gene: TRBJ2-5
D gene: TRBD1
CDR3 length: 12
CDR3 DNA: TGCAGTGCTACCGGACAGGGAGAGACCCAGTACTTC
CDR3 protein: CSATGQGETQYF

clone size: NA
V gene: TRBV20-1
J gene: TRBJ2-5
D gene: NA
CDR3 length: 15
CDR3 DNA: TGCAGTGCTAGGCCTGTAGCGGCGCTCTGGGAGACCCAGTACTTC
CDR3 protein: CSARPVAALWETQYF

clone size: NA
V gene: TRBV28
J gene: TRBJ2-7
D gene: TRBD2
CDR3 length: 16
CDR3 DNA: TGTGCCAGCAGTTTAGGGTGGGCTAGCGGGATCTGGAGGCAGTACTTC
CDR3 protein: CASSLGWASGIWRQYF

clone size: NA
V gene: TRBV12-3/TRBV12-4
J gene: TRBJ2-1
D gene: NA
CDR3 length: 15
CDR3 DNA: TGTGCCAGCAGCAGGCCCCAGCCCCCCTACAATGAGCAGTTCTTC
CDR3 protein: CASSRPQPPYNEQFF

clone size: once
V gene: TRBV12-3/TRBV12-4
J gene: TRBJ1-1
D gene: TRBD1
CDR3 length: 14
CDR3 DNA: TGTGCCAGCAGAAAACAGGGGGATGGCACTGAAGCTTTCTTT
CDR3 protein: CASRKQGDGTEAFF

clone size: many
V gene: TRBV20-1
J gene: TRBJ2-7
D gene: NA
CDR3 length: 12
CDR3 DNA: TGCAGTGCCGATAGGGACTTCTACGAGCAGTACTTC
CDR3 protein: CSADRDFYEQYF

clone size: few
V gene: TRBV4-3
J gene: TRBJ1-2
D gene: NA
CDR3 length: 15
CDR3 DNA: TGCGCCAGCAGCCAAGATTACGGCGGACACTATGGCTACACCTTC
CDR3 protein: CASSQDYGGHYGYTF

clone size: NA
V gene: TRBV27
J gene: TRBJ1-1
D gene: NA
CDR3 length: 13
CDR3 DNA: TGTGCCAGCAGTCGGAGGGTTGGCACTGAAGCTTTCTTT
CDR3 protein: CASSRRVGTEAFF

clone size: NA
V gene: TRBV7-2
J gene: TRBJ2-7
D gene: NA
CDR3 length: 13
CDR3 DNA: TGTGCCAGCAGCCCGCCCCACGGAGGCAAGCAGTACTTC
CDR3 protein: CASSPPHGGKQYF

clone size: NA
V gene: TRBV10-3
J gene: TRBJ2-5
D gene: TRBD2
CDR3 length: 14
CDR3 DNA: TGTGCCATCAGTGACTACTTTTGGGAGCGGGAGCAGTACTTC
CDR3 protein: CAISDYFWEREQYF

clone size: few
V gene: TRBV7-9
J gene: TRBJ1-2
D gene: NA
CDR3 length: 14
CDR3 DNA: TGTGCCAGCAGTTTCTACAGAGGTTCCTCTGGCTACACCTTC
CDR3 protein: CASSFYRGSSGYTF

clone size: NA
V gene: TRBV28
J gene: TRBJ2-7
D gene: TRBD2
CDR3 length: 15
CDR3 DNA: TGTGCCAGCAGACTTAGCGGGAGGGCCTCCTCCGAGCAGTACTTC
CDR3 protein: CASRLSGRASSEQYF

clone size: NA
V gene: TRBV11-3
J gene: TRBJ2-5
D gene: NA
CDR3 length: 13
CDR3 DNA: TGTGCCAGCGCAAGGGGAAAGCAAGAGACCCAGTACTTC
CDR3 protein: CASARGKQETQYF

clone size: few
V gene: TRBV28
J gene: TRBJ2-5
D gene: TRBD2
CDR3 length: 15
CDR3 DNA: TGTGCCAGCAGTTTAGGACTAGACTTACAAGAGACCCAGTACTTC
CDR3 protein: CASSLGLDLQETQYF

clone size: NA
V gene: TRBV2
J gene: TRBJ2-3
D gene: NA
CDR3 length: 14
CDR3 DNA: TGTGCCAGCCGATTCGCCCCCGGAGATAATACGCAGTATTTT
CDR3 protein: CASRFAPGDNTQYF

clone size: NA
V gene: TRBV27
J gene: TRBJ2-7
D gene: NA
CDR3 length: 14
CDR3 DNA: TGTGCCAGCAGACTCTCGGGGCGAACCTACGAGCAGTACTTC
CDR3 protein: CASRLSGRTYEQYF

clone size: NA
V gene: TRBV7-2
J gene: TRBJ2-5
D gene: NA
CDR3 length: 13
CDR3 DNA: TGCGCCAGCAGCTTGGCAATGGAAGAGACCCAGTACTTC
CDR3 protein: CASSLAMEETQYF

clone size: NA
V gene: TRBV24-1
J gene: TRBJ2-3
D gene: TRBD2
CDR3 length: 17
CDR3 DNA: TGTGCCACCAGTAGTCCGACAGCGGGGCAAACCCCAGATACGCAGTATTTT
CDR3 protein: CATSSPTAGQTPDTQYF

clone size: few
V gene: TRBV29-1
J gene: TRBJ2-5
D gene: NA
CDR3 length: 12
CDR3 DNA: TGCAGCGTAGGAAGCGGACTAGAGACCCAGTACTTC
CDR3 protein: CSVGSGLETQYF

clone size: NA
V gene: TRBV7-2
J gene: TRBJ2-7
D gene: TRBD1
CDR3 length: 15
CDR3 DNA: TGTGCCAGCAGCGCCCGCTCAGGGGGCAGATACGAGCAGTACTTC
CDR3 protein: CASSARSGGRYEQYF

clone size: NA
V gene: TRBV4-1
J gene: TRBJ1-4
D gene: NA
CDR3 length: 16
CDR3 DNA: TGCGCCAGCAGCCAAGCTTGGGGAGGGTCGGGGGAAAAACTGTTTTTT
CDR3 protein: CASSQAWGGSGEKLFF

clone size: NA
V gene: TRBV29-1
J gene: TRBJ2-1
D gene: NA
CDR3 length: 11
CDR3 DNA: TGCAGCGTTGTCTTACCCAATGAGCAGTTCTTC
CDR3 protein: CSVVLPNEQFF

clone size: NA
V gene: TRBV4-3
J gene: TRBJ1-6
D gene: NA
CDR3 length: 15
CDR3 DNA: TGCGCCAGCAGCCACCGACAGCCAACTTCGTCACCCCTCCACTTT
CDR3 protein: CASSHRQPTSSPLHF

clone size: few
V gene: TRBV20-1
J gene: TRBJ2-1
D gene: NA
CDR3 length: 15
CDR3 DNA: TGCAGTGCCCTAACCCCGGGACTCCTCTACAATGAGCAGTTCTTC
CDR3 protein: CSALTPGLLYNEQFF

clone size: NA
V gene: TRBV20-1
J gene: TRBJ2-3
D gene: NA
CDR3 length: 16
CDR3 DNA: TGCAGTGCTGAGGCCCCGGATGGTAGCGGCACAGATACGCAGTATTTT
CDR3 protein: CSAEAPDGSGTDTQYF

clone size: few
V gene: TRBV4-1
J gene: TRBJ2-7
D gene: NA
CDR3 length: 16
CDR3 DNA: TGCGCCAGCAGCCAAGAAGGCGGGAACAGAGGCTACGAGCAGTACTTC
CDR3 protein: CASSQEGGNRGYEQYF

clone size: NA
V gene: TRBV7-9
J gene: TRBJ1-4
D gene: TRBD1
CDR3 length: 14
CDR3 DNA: TGTGCCAGCAGTAGCACAGGGGGCCAACCTGGACTGTTTTTT
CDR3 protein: CASSSTGGQPGLFF

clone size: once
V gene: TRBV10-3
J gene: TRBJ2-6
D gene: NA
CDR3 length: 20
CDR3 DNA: TGTGCCATCAGTGCGTCCGTAGGGCCTCCGAGGGGCTCTGGGGCCAACGTCCTGACTTTC
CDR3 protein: CAISASVGPPRGSGANVLTF

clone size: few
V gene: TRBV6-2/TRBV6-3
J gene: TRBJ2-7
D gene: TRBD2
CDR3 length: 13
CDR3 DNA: TGTGCCAGCAATCCGGGACTAGGCTACGAGCAGTACTTC
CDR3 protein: CASNPGLGYEQYF

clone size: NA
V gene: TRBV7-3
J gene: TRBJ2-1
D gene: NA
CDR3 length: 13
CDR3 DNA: TGTGCCAGCAGCTTAGGCTTGGGAGATGAGCAGTTCTTC
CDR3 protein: CASSLGLGDEQFF

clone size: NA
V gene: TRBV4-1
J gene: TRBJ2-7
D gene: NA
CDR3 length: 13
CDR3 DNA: TGCGCCAGCAGCTCACCCCCAGGGAAAGAGCAGTACTTC
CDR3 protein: CASSSPPGKEQYF

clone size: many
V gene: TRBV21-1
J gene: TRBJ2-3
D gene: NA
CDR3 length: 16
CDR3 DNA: TGTGCCCGCGGGAAGTGGACGGGGGACAGCACAGATACGCAGTATTTT
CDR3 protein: CARGKWTGDSTDTQYF

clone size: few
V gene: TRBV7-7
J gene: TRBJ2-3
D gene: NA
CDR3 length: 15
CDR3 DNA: TGTGCCAGCAGCTTAGGCCCGGGTTCATCAGATACGCAGTATTTT
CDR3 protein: CASSLGPGSSDTQYF

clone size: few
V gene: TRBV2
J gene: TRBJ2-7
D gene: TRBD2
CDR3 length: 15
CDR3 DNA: TGTGCCAGCAGCTCCTCCGGACTAGCGGGACGCGAGCAGTACTTC
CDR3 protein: CASSSSGLAGREQYF

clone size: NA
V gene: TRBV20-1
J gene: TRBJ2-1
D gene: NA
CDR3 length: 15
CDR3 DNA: TGCAGTGCTAGAGTTTCGACAGGCCCGTCGAATGAGCAGTTCTTC
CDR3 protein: CSARVSTGPSNEQFF

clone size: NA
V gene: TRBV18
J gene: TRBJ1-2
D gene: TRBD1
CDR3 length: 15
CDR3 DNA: TGTGCCAGCTCACGCTCCATAGACAGGGGCTATGGCTACACCTTC
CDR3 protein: CASSRSIDRGYGYTF

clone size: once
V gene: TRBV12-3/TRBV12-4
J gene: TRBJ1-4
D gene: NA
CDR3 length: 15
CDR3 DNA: TGTGCCAGCAGGGCCGTTTGGGCCACAAATGAAAAACTGTTTTTT
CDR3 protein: CASRAVWATNEKLFF

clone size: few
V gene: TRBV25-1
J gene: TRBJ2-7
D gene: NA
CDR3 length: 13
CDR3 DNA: TGTGCCAGCAGTGAAACCTTCCTCTACGAGCAGTACTTC
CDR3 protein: CASSETFLYEQYF

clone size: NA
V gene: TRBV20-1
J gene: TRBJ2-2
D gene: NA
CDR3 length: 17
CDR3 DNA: TGCAGTGCTAGTGACAGTTTAGTATCAAGGACCACCGGGGAGCTGTTTTTT
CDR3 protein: CSASDSLVSRTTGELFF

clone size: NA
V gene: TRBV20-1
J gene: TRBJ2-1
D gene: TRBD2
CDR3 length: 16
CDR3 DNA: TGCAGTGCTAGAGATCTCCCCGGGACTAGGCGTGATGAGCAGTTCTTC
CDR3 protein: CSARDLPGTRRDEQFF

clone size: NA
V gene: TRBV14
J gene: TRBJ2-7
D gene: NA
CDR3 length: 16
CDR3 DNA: TGTGCCAGCAGCCATTTCAGTAAGAGCGGCAGCTACGAGCAGTACTTC
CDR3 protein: CASSHFSKSGSYEQYF

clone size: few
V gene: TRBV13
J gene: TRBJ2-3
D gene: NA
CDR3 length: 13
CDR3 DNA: TGTGCCAGCAGGAGGTCTAGTGCAGATACGCAGTATTTT
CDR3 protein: CASRRSSADTQYF

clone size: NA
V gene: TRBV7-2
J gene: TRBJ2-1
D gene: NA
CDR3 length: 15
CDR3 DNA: TGTGCCAGCAGCTTAGGGCAGGGACCCCACAATGAGCAGTTCTTC
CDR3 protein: CASSLGQGPHNEQFF

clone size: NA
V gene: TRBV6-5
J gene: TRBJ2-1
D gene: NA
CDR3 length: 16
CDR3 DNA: TGTGCCAGCAGTCATGACTATCTGAGGTTATGCAATGAGCAGTTCTTC
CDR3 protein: CASSHDYLRLCNEQFF

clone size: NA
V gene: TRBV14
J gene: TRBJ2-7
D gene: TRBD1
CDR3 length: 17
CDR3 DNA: TGTGCCAGCAGCCCGGGACAGGGGCCACCATCCTCCTACGAGCAGTACTTC
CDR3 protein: CASSPGQGPPSSYEQYF

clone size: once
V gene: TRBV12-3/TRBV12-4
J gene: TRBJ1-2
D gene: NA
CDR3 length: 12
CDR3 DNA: TGTGCCAGCAAGGCGGGACGGGGCGGCTACACCTTC
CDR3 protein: CASKAGRGGYTF

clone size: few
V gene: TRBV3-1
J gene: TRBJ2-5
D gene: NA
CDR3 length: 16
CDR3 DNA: TGTGCCAGCAGCCAAGCCCCGACAGGTTTACAAGAGACCCAGTACTTC
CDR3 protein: CASSQAPTGLQETQYF

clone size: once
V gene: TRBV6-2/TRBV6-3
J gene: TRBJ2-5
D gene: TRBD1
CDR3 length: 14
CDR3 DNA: TGTGCCAGCAGTTACGGGACAGGGTTAAATGAGCAGTACTTC
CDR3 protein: CASSYGTGLNEQYF